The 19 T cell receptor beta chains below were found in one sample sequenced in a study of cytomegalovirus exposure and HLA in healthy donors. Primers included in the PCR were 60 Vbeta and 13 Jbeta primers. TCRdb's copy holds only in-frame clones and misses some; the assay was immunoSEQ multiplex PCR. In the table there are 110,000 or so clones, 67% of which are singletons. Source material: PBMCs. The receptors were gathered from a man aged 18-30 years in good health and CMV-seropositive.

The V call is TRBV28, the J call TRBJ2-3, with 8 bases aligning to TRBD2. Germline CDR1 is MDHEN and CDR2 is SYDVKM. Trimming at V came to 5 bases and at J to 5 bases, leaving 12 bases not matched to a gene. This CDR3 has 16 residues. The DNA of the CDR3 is TGTGCCAGCAGTACGTCAGGCCTGGCGGGGGGAGATACGCAGTATTTT. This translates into CASSTSGLAGGDTQYF.

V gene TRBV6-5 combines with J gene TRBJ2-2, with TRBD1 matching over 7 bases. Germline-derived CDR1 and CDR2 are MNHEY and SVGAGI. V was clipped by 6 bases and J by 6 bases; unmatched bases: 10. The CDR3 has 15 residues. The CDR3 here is CASSENRGAAGELFF. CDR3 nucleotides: TGTGCCAGCAGCGAAAACAGGGGTGCCGCCGGGGAGCTGTTTTTT.

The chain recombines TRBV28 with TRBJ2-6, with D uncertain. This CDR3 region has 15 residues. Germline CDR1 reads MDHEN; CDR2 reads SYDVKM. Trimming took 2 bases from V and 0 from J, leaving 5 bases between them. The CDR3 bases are TGTGCCAGCAGTTTAATCATCTCTGGGGCCAACGTCCTGACTTTC. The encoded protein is CASSLIISGANVLTF.

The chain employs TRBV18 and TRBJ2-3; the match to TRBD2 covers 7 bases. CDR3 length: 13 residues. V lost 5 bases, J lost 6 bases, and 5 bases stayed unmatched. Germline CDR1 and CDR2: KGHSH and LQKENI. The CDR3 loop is CASSKLRGDTQYF. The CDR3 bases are TGTGCCAGCTCAAAGCTGCGGGGGGATACGCAGTATTTT.

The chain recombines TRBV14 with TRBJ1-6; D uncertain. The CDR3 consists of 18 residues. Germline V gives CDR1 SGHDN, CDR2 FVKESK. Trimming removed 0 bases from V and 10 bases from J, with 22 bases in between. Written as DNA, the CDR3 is TGTGCCAGCAGCCAAGATAAGAGTGGTCTCCCCGGAGAATCACCCCTCCACTTT. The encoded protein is CASSQDKSGLPGESPLHF.

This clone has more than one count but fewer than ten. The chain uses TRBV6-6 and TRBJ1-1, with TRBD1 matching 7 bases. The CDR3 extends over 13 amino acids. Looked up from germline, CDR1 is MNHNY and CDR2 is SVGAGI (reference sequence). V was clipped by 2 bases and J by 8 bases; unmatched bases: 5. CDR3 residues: CASSYRQGGEAFF. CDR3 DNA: TGTGCCAGCAGTTACCGACAGGGCGGGGAAGCTTTCTTT.

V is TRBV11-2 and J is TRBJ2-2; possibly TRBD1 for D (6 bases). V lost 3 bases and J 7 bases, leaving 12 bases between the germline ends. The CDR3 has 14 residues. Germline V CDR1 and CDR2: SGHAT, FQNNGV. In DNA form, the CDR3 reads TGTGCCAGCAGCTTGTCAGGGGCGAACGGGGAGCTGTTTTTT. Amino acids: CASSLSGANGELFF.

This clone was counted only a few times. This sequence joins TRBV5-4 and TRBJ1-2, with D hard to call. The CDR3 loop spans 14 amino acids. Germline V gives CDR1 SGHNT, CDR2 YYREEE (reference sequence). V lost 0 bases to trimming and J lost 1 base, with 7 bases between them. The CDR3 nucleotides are TGTGCCAGCAGCTTGGACGGGATTAACTATGGCTACACCTTC. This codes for CASSLDGINYGYTF.

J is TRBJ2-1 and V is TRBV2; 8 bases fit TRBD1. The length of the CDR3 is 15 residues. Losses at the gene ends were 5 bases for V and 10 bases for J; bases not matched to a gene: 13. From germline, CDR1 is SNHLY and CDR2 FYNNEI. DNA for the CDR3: TGTGCCAGCAGTAAGGTGCCAGGGGGCCTGGGGGAGCAGTTCTTC. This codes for CASSKVPGGLGEQFF.

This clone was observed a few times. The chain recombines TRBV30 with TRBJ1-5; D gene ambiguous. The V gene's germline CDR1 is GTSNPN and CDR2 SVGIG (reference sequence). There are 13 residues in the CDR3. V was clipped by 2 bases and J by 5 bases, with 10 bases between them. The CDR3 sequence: CAWSMRNDQPQHF. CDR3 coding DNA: TGTGCCTGGAGTATGAGGAACGATCAGCCCCAGCATTTT.

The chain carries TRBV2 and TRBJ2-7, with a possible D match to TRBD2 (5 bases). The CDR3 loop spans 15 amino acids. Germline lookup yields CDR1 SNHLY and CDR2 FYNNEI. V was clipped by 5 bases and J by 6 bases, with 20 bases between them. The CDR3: CASSHPGKSAGEQYF. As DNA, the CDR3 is TGTGCCAGCAGTCATCCGGGAAAATCCGCCGGCGAGCAGTACTTC.

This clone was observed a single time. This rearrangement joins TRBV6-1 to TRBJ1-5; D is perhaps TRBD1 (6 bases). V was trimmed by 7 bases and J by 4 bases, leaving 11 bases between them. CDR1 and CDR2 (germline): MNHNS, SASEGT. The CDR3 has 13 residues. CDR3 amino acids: CASNLQGNQPQHF. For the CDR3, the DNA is TGTGCCAGCAACCTACAGGGTAATCAGCCCCAGCATTTT.

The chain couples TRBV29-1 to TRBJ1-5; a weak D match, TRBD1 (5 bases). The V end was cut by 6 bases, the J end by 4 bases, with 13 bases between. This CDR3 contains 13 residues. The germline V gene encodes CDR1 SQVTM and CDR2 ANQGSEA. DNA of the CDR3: TGCAGCGTCCAGGGTAGACCGAATCAGCCCCAGCATTTT. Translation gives CSVQGRPNQPQHF.

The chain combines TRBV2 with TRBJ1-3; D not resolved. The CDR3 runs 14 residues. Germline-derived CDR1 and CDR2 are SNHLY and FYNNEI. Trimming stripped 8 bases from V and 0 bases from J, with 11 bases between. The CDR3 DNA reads TGTGCCAGCGGTTACTACCCCTCTGGAAACACCATATATTTT. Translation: CASGYYPSGNTIYF.

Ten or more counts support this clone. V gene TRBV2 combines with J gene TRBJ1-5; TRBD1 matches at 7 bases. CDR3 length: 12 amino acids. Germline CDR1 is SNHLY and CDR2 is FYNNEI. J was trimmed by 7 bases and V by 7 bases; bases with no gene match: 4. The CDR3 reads CASKQGRQPQHF. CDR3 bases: TGTGCCAGCAAACAGGGGAGGCAGCCCCAGCATTTT. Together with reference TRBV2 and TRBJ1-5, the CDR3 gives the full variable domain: EPEVTQTPSHQVTQMGQEVILRCVPISNHLYFYWYRQILGQKVEFLVSFYNNEISEKSEIFDDQFSVERPDGSNFTLKIRSTKLEDSAMYFCASKQGRQPQHFGDGTRLSIL.

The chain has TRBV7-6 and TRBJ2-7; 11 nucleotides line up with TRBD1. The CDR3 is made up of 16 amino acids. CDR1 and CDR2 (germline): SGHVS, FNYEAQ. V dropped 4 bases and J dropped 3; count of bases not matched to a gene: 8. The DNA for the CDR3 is TGTGCCAGCAGCTCCACGGACAGGGGGCTAGGCTACGAGCAGTACTTC. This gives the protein CASSSTDRGLGYEQYF.

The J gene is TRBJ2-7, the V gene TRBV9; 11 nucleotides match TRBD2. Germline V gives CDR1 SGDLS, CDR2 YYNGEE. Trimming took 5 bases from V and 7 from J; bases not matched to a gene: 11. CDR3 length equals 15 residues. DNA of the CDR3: TGTGCCAGCAGTCTACTAGCGGGGGCCTCTGGTGAGCAGTACTTC. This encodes CASSLLAGASGEQYF.

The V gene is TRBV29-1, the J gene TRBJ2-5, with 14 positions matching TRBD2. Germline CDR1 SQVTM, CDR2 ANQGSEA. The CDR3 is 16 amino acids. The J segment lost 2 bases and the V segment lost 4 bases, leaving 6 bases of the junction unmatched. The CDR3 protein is CSVGGLAGAPQETQYF. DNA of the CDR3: TGCAGCGTTGGGGGACTAGCGGGGGCCCCACAAGAGACCCAGTACTTC. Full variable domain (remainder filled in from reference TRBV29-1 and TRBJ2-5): SAVISQKPSRDICQRGTSLTIQCQVDSQVTMMFWYRQQPGQSLTLIATANQGSEATYESGFVIDKFPISRPNLTFSTLTVSNMSPEDSSIYLCSVGGLAGAPQETQYFGPGTRLLVL.

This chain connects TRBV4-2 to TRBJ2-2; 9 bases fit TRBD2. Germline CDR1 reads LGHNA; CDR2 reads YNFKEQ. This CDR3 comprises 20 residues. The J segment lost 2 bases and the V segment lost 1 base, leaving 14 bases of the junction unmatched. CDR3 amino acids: CASSQVVSGGGERNTGELFF. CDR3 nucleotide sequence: TGTGCCAGCAGCCAAGTAGTTAGCGGGGGAGGAGAAAGAAACACCGGGGAGCTGTTTTTT.